This TCR beta chain comes out of a study of T cell responses to AZD1222 COVID-19 vaccine. Findings and limits, study-wide: Following two doses of AZD1222, Spike-specific TCR breadth and depth rose. Most donors were white British and more were female, and clonal diversity was possibly underestimated.

In the case of this clone: Its cognate antigen is unknown.

The ends lost 8 bases at V and 8 bases at J; junction bases unmatched: 8. This CDR3 contains 14 residues. Germline-derived CDR1 and CDR2 are MDHEN and SYDVKM. Measured with immunoSEQ multiplex PCR; TCRdb has only the in-frame clones, and not every one. Among about 100,000 clones listed, approximately 87% were seen once. The genes are TRBV28 and TRBJ1-4; 10 bases agree with TRBD1. This sequence originates from an adult in good health. The sample here was peripheral blood, taken on day 0 of MenACWY control vaccination. The CDR3 DNA reads TGTGCCAGCTCAGTCTGGACAGGGGGAGAAAAACTGTTTTTT. This sequence encodes CASSVWTGGEKLFF.